The 30 T cell receptor beta chains reported below all come from one sample, sequenced in a study of T cells in Graves' hyperthyroidism and ophthalmopathy. Researchers took RNA transcripts and amplified the TCR beta CDR3 regions from them. The HTBI primer set drove a first-round RT-PCR of the TCR CDR3. TCRdb recomputed calls from the multiplex PCR reads with MiXCR, one row per CDR3 protein. The profile shows approximately 400,000 distinct CDR3 sequences, around 20% of them singletons. Source material: blood. Receptors were obtained from a man aged 18 to 30 with Graves' ophthalmopathy.

This clonotype has a count of ten or more. The chain links TRBV27 to TRBJ2-7; D remains unclear. With 1 base removed from V and 0 bases from J, the gap between germline ends came to 10 bases. Germline V gene lookup returns CDR1 MNHEY and CDR2 SMNVEV (reference sequence). The CDR3 consists of 15 residues. The CDR3 bases are TGTGCCAGCAGTTTATACGACGGACCCTCCTACGAGCAGTACTTC. Protein product: CASSLYDGPSYEQYF.

The genes are TRBV6-5 and TRBJ2-3; perhaps TRBD2 as D (5 bases). V lost 8 bases and J lost 0, with 24 bases in between. Germline V lookup: CDR1 MNHEY, CDR2 SVGAGI. The CDR3 contains 18 residues. CDR3 sequence: CASSVTSGGGFSTDTQYF. CDR3 DNA: TGTGCCAGCTCAGTTACGTCGGGCGGCGGGTTTAGCACAGATACGCAGTATTTT.

This clonotype has ten or more counts. This chain links TRBV27 with TRBJ2-1; no definite D call. The CDR3 runs to 15 residues. The V end was cut by 3 bases, the J end by 0 bases, with 9 bases between. Germline-derived CDR1 and CDR2 are MNHEY and SMNVEV (reference sequence). The CDR3 here is CASSFVPVSYNEQFF. In DNA, the CDR3 is TGTGCCAGCAGTTTTGTCCCGGTCTCCTACAATGAGCAGTTCTTC.

This clonotype was recorded at least ten times. The chain employs TRBV6-1 and TRBJ2-1; 12 bases are shared with TRBD2. The length of the CDR3 is 15 residues. The V segment lost 2 bases and the J segment 4 bases; nucleotides outside the gene matches: 0. Germline CDR1 is MNHNS and CDR2 is SASEGT. CDR3 in amino acids: CASSETSGGYNEQFF. DNA of the CDR3: TGTGCCAGCAGTGAAACTAGCGGGGGGTACAATGAGCAGTTCTTC.

The CDR3 DNA reads TGTGCCAGCAGTGAATACGGACAGCCCAGCTCCTACAATGAGCAGTTCTTC. As protein: CASSEYGQPSSYNEQFF. The chain couples TRBV6-1 to TRBJ2-1; TRBD1 is a possible D gene (6 bases). Germline loops: CDR1 MNHNS, CDR2 SASEGT. The CDR3 consists of 17 residues. V was pared by 2 bases and J by 0 bases, with 14 bases between.

This rearrangement joins TRBV5-1 to TRBJ1-6; tentative D call: TRBD1 (5 bases). The germline V and J ends were trimmed by 5 bases and 8 bases, with 11 bases remaining between them. The germline gives CDR1 SGHRS, CDR2 YFSETQ. This CDR3 is 13 amino acids long. The CDR3 nucleotides are TGCGCCAGCAGTCCGGGGGTCGATTCACCCCTCCACTTT. This codes for CASSPGVDSPLHF. The entire variable domain, with the rest obtained from reference TRBV5-1 and TRBJ1-6, is as follows: KAGVTQTPRYLIKTRGQQVTLSCSPISGHRSVSWYQQTPGQGLQFLFEYFSETQRNKGNFPGRFSGRQFSNSRSEMNVSTLELGDSALYLCASSPGVDSPLHFGNGTRLTVT.

The chain employs TRBV28 and TRBJ2-7, with 8 bases matching TRBD1. The V segment lost 5 bases and the J segment 2 bases; nucleotides outside the gene matches: 11. The germline gives CDR1 MDHEN, CDR2 SYDVKM. This CDR3 spans 16 amino acids. The CDR3 nucleotides are TGTGCCAGCAGTCGCCCCGGGACAGGAACCACCTACGAGCAGTACTTC. It yields the protein CASSRPGTGTTYEQYF.

The table lists this clonotype with a few counts. Mismatch with germline at one junction end may stem from a read error. The gene calls are TRBV20-1 and TRBJ1-4; D unresolved. The CDR3 runs to 14 residues. Germline loops: CDR1 DFQATT, CDR2 SNEGSKA (reference sequence). The CDR3 loop reads CSARGGATNEKLFF. The CDR3 nucleotides read TGCAGTGCGAGAGGTGGGGCAACTAATGAAAAACTGTTTTTT.

This chain uses TRBV6-6 with TRBJ2-5; weak D call: TRBD2 (6 bases). This CDR3 spans 13 amino acids. The germline V gene has CDR1 MNHNY and CDR2 SVGAGI (reference sequence). V was pared by 2 bases and J by 4 bases, with 8 bases between. The CDR3, as DNA: TGTGCCAGCAGTTACGGGGAGGTAGAGACCCAGTACTTC. Its protein product is CASSYGEVETQYF.

J is TRBJ2-3 and V is TRBV5-8, with 8 bases that match TRBD2. With 6 bases clipped from V and 3 bases from J, the junction kept 6 bases outside the gene matches. CDR1 and CDR2 from the germline V gene are SGHTS and YDEGEE. This CDR3 is 14 amino acids long. The CDR3, as DNA: TGTGCCAGCACTCGGGGGGGCGCAACAGATACGCAGTATTTT. Protein sequence: CASTRGGATDTQYF. Drawing the rest from reference TRBV5-8 and TRBJ2-3, the complete variable domain is EAGVTQSPTHLIKTRGQQATLRCSPISGHTSVYWYQQALGLGLQFLLWYDEGEERNRGNFPPRFSGRQFPNYSSELNVNALELEDSALYLCASTRGGATDTQYFGPGTRLTVL.

As regards this clonotype: A much bigger clone sits one base away, suggesting this may be a read error. This chain uses TRBV5-5 with TRBJ2-7, with 8 bases identical to TRBD2. Looked up from germline, CDR1 is SGHKS and CDR2 is YYEKEE (reference sequence). The CDR3 runs 15 residues. CDR3 coding DNA: TGCGCCGGCACTAACGGGGGGGGGCCGATTTACGAGCAGTACTTC. This gives the protein CAGTNGGGPIYEQYF.

This clonotype has at least ten counts. The chain carries TRBV7-6 and TRBJ1-5, with D uncertain. This CDR3 region has 15 residues. Per germline, CDR1 SGHVS and CDR2 FNYEAQ. Trimming shortened V by 1 base and J by 7 bases, and 14 bases separated the two germline ends. The CDR3 DNA reads as TGTGCCAGCAGCTTAGTATCCGGGAATGACCAGCCCCAGCATTTT. Its translation: CASSLVSGNDQPQHF.

This clonotype was seen ten or more times. This chain uses TRBV28 with TRBJ2-3; TRBD2 aligns across 9 bases. This CDR3 has 18 amino acids. Germline trimming cut 5 bases from V and 3 bases from J; bases unmatched to any gene: 15. Germline CDR1 is MDHEN and CDR2 is SYDVKM. Here the CDR3 reads CASSPLYRASGVTDTQYF. The CDR3 DNA sequence: TGTGCCAGCAGTCCGCTTTATCGGGCTAGCGGGGTAACAGATACGCAGTATTTT.

This clonotype was recorded many times. V is TRBV11-2 and J is TRBJ2-1, with 8 bases lining up with TRBD1. Germline values: CDR1 SGHAT, CDR2 FQNNGV. The CDR3 is 14 residues long. Trimming took 5 bases from V and 4 from J; bases not matched to a gene: 4. CDR3 coding DNA: TGTGCCAGCAGCGTCCGGGACAGGTACAATGAGCAGTTCTTC. Translated, it gives CASSVRDRYNEQFF.

This clonotype was observed many times. The chain recombines TRBV12-3 or TRBV12-4 with TRBJ2-7, with TRBD1 matching over 7 bases. This CDR3 is built from 15 residues. J was trimmed by 3 bases and V by 6 bases; bases with no gene match: 11. The CDR3 sequence: CASRFRTGASYEQYF. The DNA for the CDR3 is TGTGCCAGCAGGTTTCGGACAGGCGCCAGCTACGAGCAGTACTTC.

The table lists this clonotype with many counts. The V gene is TRBV28, the J gene TRBJ1-5; D gene unclear. V shed 1 base and J shed 7 bases, with 14 bases lying between them. Germline CDR1 and CDR2: MDHEN and SYDVKM. There are 15 residues in the CDR3. The chain's CDR3 is CASSLFATDGQPQHF. The CDR3 DNA sequence: TGTGCCAGCAGTTTATTCGCAACAGACGGACAGCCCCAGCATTTT.

This chain links TRBV19 with TRBJ1-1; D is uncertain. The CDR3 is made up of 13 amino acids. Germline values: CDR1 LNHDA, CDR2 SQIVND (reference sequence). V gave up 2 bases and J gave up 0 bases, with 4 bases separating them. Written as DNA, the CDR3 is TGTGCCAGTAGTATAACAGTGAACACTGAAGCTTTCTTT. It encodes CASSITVNTEAFF.

This clonotype was seen at least ten times. This sequence joins TRBV20-1 and TRBJ2-1; the D gene could be TRBD1 or TRBD2 (7 bases each). The germline V gene encodes CDR1 DFQATT and CDR2 SNEGSKA (reference sequence). This CDR3 spans 13 amino acids. V was trimmed by 6 bases and J by 8 bases, leaving 17 bases between them. CDR3 DNA: TGCAGTGCCCCGCGCCCAGGGGGGGATGAGCAGTTCTTC. Translated, it gives CSAPRPGGDEQFF.

This clonotype occurred many times. This sequence joins TRBV2 and TRBJ1-5; the match to TRBD1 covers 7 bases. J lost 5 bases, V lost 6 bases, and 7 bases had no gene match. CDR3 length equals 14 residues. From germline, CDR1 is SNHLY and CDR2 FYNNEI. CDR3: CASSDRVRDQPQHF. The CDR3 bases are TGTGCCAGCAGCGACAGGGTTCGGGATCAGCCCCAGCATTTT.

This clonotype was counted ten times or more. The V and J genes are TRBV28 and TRBJ2-5, with D perhaps matching TRBD1 (5 bases). The CDR3 runs 14 residues. Germline V gives CDR1 MDHEN, CDR2 SYDVKM. The V end was cut by 5 bases, the J end by 5 bases, with 15 bases between. CDR3 residues: CASSPAGLVETQYF. The CDR3 coding sequence is TGTGCCAGCAGTCCGGCAGGGCTTGTGGAGACCCAGTACTTC.

This clonotype showed up many times. The chain has TRBV7-9 and TRBJ2-1; tentative D call: TRBD1 (6 bases). CDR3 length equals 15 residues. Germline assignment: CDR1 SEHNR and CDR2 FQNEAQ (reference sequence). Trimming left V 5 bases short and J 8 bases short, with 19 bases between. The CDR3 reads CASSPPVQGRDEQFF. DNA of the CDR3: TGTGCCAGCAGCCCTCCCGTACAGGGTCGTGATGAGCAGTTCTTC.

This clonotype was found many times. This rearrangement joins TRBV5-1 to TRBJ1-2, with 8 bases matching TRBD1. The germline V gene encodes CDR1 SGHRS and CDR2 YFSETQ. V was clipped by 0 bases and J by 4 bases; unmatched bases: 8. The CDR3 is 16 residues long. Written as DNA, the CDR3 is TGCGCCAGCAGCTTGGGGTCCGACACAGGGGGCTATGGCTACACCTTC. Translation: CASSLGSDTGGYGYTF. The whole variable domain, remainder taken from reference TRBV5-1 and TRBJ1-2, is KAGVTQTPRYLIKTRGQQVTLSCSPISGHRSVSWYQQTPGQGLQFLFEYFSETQRNKGNFPGRFSGRQFSNSRSEMNVSTLELGDSALYLCASSLGSDTGGYGYTFGSGTRLTVV.

In its sample, this clonotype was seen many times. The chain uses TRBV6-1 and TRBJ2-5; possibly TRBD1 for D (5 bases). The germline CDR1 and CDR2 sequences are MNHNS and SASEGT. The germline V and J ends were trimmed by 3 bases and 5 bases, with 13 bases remaining between them. CDR3 size: 14 residues. The CDR3 coding sequence is TGTGCCAGCAGTGATCCGCTGGGGCGGGAGACCCAGTACTTC. This codes for CASSDPLGRETQYF.

Many counts were recorded for this clonotype. For the CDR3, the DNA is TGTGCCAGCAGCTTAACGGACAGCCACCGAGCACTGTACTTC. It is translated as CASSLTDSHRALYF. This rearrangement joins TRBV7-3 to TRBJ2-7; tentatively, D is TRBD1 (6 bases). The CDR3 contains 14 residues. V was clipped by 0 bases and J by 12 bases, with 18 bases between them. The germline V gene has CDR1 SGHTA and CDR2 FQGTGA.

The sample holds many counts of this clonotype. The genes are TRBV11-2 and TRBJ1-3; 8 bases are a match to TRBD1. The V gene end was trimmed by 5 bases and the J gene end by 0 bases; junction bases not matched to a gene: 6. The germline V gene encodes CDR1 SGHAT and CDR2 FQNNGV. CDR3 length: 16 residues. CDR3 loop: CASSPRTGSSGNTIYF. Written as DNA, the CDR3 is TGTGCCAGCAGCCCCCGGACAGGGTCCTCTGGAAACACCATATATTTT.

The CDR3 spells CASSVPTGNTEAFF. The CDR3 DNA reads TGTGCCAGCAGCGTACCGACGGGGAACACTGAAGCTTTCTTT. V gene TRBV7-2 combines with J gene TRBJ1-1; no definite D call. Germline-derived CDR1 and CDR2 are SGHTA and FQGNSA. V lost 5 bases and J lost 1, with 11 bases in between. The CDR3 loop spans 14 amino acids.

The sample holds a few counts of this clonotype. The chain has TRBV14 and TRBJ2-5; D not resolved. The V end was cut by 3 bases, the J end by 0 bases, with 14 bases between. The length of the CDR3 is 16 residues. Germline CDR1 and CDR2: SGHDN and FVKESK. The CDR3 spells CASSQIGKPYQETQYF. As DNA, the CDR3 is TGTGCCAGCAGCCAGATAGGAAAGCCGTACCAAGAGACCCAGTACTTC.

Comment on this clonotype: A much larger clone sits a single nucleotide away, making a read error possible. A read error is likely, as this CDR3 ends without the conserved phenylalanine or tryptophan. The rearrangement joins TRBV11-2 to TRBJ1-1; the match to TRBD1 covers 9 bases. V shed 4 bases and J 4 bases; nucleotides not matched to a gene: 4. Germline CDR1 is SGHAT and CDR2 is FQNNGV. The CDR3 loop spans 14 amino acids. CDR3 sequence: CASSWDRASTEAFL. In DNA form, the CDR3 reads TGTGCCAGCAGCTGGGACAGGGCGAGCACTGAAGCTTTCCTT.

This clonotype was detected many times. This chain joins TRBV7-3 and TRBJ2-7; maybe TRBD1 (6 bases). Germline lookup yields CDR1 SGHTA and CDR2 FQGTGA. CDR3 length: 16 residues. Deletions cut 2 bases from V and 2 bases from J, with 16 bases between. Here the CDR3 DNA reads TGTGCCAGCAGCTTAGGGCCACCCGGGACAACCTACGAGCAGTACTTC. It translates to CASSLGPPGTTYEQYF.

Ten or more counts support this clonotype. The V call is TRBV4-2, the J call TRBJ2-7, with D unclear. Trimming cost V 0 bases and J 1 base, with 16 bases left between them. The germline gives CDR1 LGHNA, CDR2 YNFKEQ. The CDR3 spans 17 residues. CDR3 residues: CASSQEVALVGSYEQYF. The DNA for the CDR3 is TGTGCCAGCAGCCAAGAGGTCGCGCTAGTCGGGTCCTACGAGCAGTACTTC.